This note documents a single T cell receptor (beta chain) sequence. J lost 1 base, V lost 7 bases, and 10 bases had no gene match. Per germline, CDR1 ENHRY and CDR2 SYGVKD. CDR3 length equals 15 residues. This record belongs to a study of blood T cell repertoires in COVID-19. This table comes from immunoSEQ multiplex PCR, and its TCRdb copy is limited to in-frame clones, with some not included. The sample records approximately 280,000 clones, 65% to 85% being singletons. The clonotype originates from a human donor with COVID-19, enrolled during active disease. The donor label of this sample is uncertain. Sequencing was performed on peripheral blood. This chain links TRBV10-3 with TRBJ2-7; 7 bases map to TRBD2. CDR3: CAINPSGNYSYEQYF. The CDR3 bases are TGTGCCATCAACCCGAGCGGGAATTATTCCTACGAGCAGTACTTC.